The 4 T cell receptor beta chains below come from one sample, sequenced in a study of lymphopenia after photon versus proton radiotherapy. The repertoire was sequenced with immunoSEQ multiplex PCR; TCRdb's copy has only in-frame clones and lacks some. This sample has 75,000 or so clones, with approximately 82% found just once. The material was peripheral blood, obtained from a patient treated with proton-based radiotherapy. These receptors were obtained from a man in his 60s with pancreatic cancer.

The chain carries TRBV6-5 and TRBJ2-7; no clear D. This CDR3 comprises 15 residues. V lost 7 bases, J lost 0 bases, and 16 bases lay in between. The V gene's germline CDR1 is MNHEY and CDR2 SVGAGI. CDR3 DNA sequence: TGTGCCAGCACCCCGGGTCTCACCAGCTCCTACGAGCAGTACTTC. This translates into CASTPGLTSSYEQYF.

CDR3 protein: CSVGWGARTDTQYF. The CDR3 DNA follows: TGCAGCGTTGGTTGGGGGGCAAGGACAGATACGCAGTATTTT. The chain has TRBV29-1 and TRBJ2-3; D may correspond to TRBD1 or TRBD2 (6 bases each). The CDR3 totals 14 residues. Trimming pared 4 bases from V and 3 bases from J, leaving 14 bases between. Germline lookup yields CDR1 SQVTM and CDR2 ANQGSEA.

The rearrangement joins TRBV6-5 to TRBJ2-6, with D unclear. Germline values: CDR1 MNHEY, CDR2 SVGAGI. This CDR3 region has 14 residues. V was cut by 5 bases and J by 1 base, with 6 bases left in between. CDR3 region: CASSRSSGANVLTF. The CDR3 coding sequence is TGTGCCAGCAGTCGGTCTTCTGGGGCCAACGTCCTGACTTTC.

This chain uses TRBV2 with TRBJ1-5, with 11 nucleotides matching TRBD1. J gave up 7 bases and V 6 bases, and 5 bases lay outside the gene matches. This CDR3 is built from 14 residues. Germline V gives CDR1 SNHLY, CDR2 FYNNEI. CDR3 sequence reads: CASSRDRGYQPQHF. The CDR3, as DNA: TGTGCCAGCAGCCGGGACAGGGGGTACCAGCCCCAGCATTTT.